Below, 26 T cell receptor beta chains from the same sample are listed, as sequenced in a study of cytomegalovirus exposure and HLA in healthy donors. Sequenced by immunoSEQ multiplex PCR; TCRdb stores in-frame clones only, minus some. The sample has about 150,000 clones, less than 90% seen once. Sequenced material: PBMCs. Receptors were obtained from a woman between 18 and 30 years old in good health and CMV-seropositive.

J is TRBJ2-1 and V is TRBV5-1; 13 bases line up with TRBD2. Unmatched junction bases numbered 12, after V lost 6 bases and J lost 9 bases. Germline CDR1 and CDR2: SGHRS and YFSETQ. The CDR3 extends over 16 amino acids. CDR3 coding DNA: TGCGCCAGCACCCCATCCGGACTAGCGGGAGCCCCTGAGCAGTTCTTC. This gives the protein CASTPSGLAGAPEQFF. Using reference TRBV5-1 and TRBJ2-1 for the parts outside the CDR3, the full variable domain is KAGVTQTPRYLIKTRGQQVTLSCSPISGHRSVSWYQQTPGQGLQFLFEYFSETQRNKGNFPGRFSGRQFSNSRSEMNVSTLELGDSALYLCASTPSGLAGAPEQFFGPGTRLTVL.

V is TRBV11-2 and J is TRBJ1-1, with TRBD1 matching over 9 bases. The trim removed 4 bases at V and 5 bases at J, leaving 8 bases unmatched. Germline V lookup: CDR1 SGHAT, CDR2 FQNNGV. The CDR3 contains 15 residues. The DNA for the CDR3 is TGTGCCAGCAGCTACAGGACAGGGGAGGGGACTGAAGCTTTCTTT. Protein product: CASSYRTGEGTEAFF. Using reference TRBV11-2 and TRBJ1-1 for the parts outside the CDR3, the full variable domain is EAGVAQSPRYKIIEKRQSVAFWCNPISGHATLYWYQQILGQGPKLLIQFQNNGVVDDSQLPKDRFSAERLKGVDSTLKIQPAKLEDSAVYLCASSYRTGEGTEAFFGQGTRLTVV.

The CDR3 loop is CASSFLGRVQYEQYF. In DNA form, the CDR3 reads TGTGCCAGCAGTTTCTTAGGGAGGGTCCAATACGAGCAGTACTTC. This rearrangement joins TRBV28 to TRBJ2-7; 7 bases agree with TRBD2. CDR1 MDHEN and CDR2 SYDVKM come from the germline V gene. The CDR3 spans 15 residues. J gave up 4 bases and V 3 bases, and 9 bases lay outside the gene matches. The full variable domain, its missing parts supplied by reference TRBV28 and TRBJ2-7, is DVKVTQSSRYLVKRTGEKVFLECVQDMDHENMFWYRQDPGLGLRLIYFSYDVKMKEKGDIPEGYSVSREKKERFSLILESASTNQTSMYLCASSFLGRVQYEQYFGPGTRLTVT.

The genes are TRBV6-6 and TRBJ1-1, with D unclear. Trimming shortened V by 7 bases and J by 2 bases, and 11 bases separated the two germline ends. The CDR3 runs 13 residues. Germline V gene lookup returns CDR1 MNHNY and CDR2 SVGAGI (reference sequence). The CDR3 DNA is TGTGCCAGCATCCGTTCGCTAAACACTGAAGCTTTCTTT. Its translation: CASIRSLNTEAFF.

This CDR3 reads CASSYTSGTYNEQFF. The CDR3 DNA is TGTGCCAGCAGTTATACTAGCGGGACTTACAATGAGCAGTTCTTC. The chain links TRBV6-5 to TRBJ2-1; TRBD2 matches at 10 bases. The V segment lost 3 bases and the J segment 4 bases; nucleotides outside the gene matches: 3. This CDR3 comprises 15 residues. Germline CDR1 MNHEY, CDR2 SVGAGI.

This clone was counted a single time. The rearrangement joins TRBV6-5 to TRBJ2-7; 7 positions match TRBD2. The V gene end was trimmed by 0 bases and the J gene end by 2 bases; junction bases not matched to a gene: 1. This CDR3 is built from 14 residues. Germline CDR1 reads MNHEY; CDR2 reads SVGAGI. For the CDR3, the DNA is TGTGCCAGCAGTTACTCTGCGGGGGCCTACGAGCAGTACTTC. Residues: CASSYSAGAYEQYF.

This clone appeared a single time. V and J are TRBV28 and TRBJ2-7; 10 bases match TRBD2. The ends lost 7 bases at V and 2 bases at J; junction bases unmatched: 5. Germline CDR1 and CDR2: MDHEN and SYDVKM. There are 14 residues in the CDR3. This CDR3 reads CASTPTSGTYEQYF. The CDR3 DNA reads as TGTGCCAGCACCCCTACTAGCGGGACCTACGAGCAGTACTTC.

The V call is TRBV2, the J call TRBJ2-7; 10 bases map to TRBD1. V lost 6 bases and J lost 1; bases outside the gene matches: 3. The CDR3 is made up of 14 amino acids. The V gene's germline CDR1 is SNHLY and CDR2 FYNNEI. The CDR3 sequence is CASRPGQGSYEQYF. In DNA form, the CDR3 reads TGTGCCAGCAGACCGGGACAGGGGTCCTACGAGCAGTACTTC. Variable domain in full (rest from reference TRBV2 and TRBJ2-7): EPEVTQTPSHQVTQMGQEVILRCVPISNHLYFYWYRQILGQKVEFLVSFYNNEISEKSEIFDDQFSVERPDGSNFTLKIRSTKLEDSAMYFCASRPGQGSYEQYFGPGTRLTVT.

This rearrangement joins TRBV6-5 to TRBJ1-1; TRBD1 agrees at 8 bases. This CDR3 is 14 amino acids long. The V gene end was trimmed by 6 bases and the J gene end by 6 bases; junction bases not matched to a gene: 9. Germline-derived CDR1 and CDR2 are MNHEY and SVGAGI. This CDR3 is CASSPQGGGPEAFF. CDR3 sequence (DNA): TGTGCCAGCAGCCCACAGGGGGGCGGCCCTGAAGCTTTCTTT.

The chain joins TRBV4-1 to TRBJ2-7; 10 bases are a match to TRBD1. CDR1 and CDR2 (germline): MGHRA, YSYEKL. This CDR3 is built from 18 residues. V gave up 0 bases and J gave up 4 bases; unmatched junction bases: 12. CDR3 in DNA: TGCGCCAGCAGCCAAGAATTGGTAACGGACAGGGGGTCGTACGAGCAGTACTTC. Translating gives CASSQELVTDRGSYEQYF.

The count of this clone is one. V usage is TRBV4-2 and J usage is TRBJ1-2; maybe TRBD1 (6 bases). The V end was cut by 1 base, the J end by 3 bases, with 12 bases between. CDR3 length: 15 residues. CDR1 and CDR2 from the germline V gene are LGHNA and YNFKEQ. The CDR3 bases are TGTGCCAGCAGCCAAGTCGCAGGGGCTGACTATGGCTACACCTTC. Translated, it gives CASSQVAGADYGYTF.

This clone was observed a few times. The rearrangement joins TRBV4-1 to TRBJ1-5; TRBD1 agrees at 11 bases. Trimming at V came to 3 bases and at J to 7 bases, leaving 5 bases not matched to a gene. Per the germline V gene, CDR1 is MGHRA and CDR2 is YSYEKL. The CDR3 loop spans 15 amino acids. The DNA for the CDR3 is TGCGCCAGCAGCCAGGGGGGGACAGGGGGACAGCCCCAGCATTTT. Protein product: CASSQGGTGGQPQHF.

This chain links TRBV5-6 with TRBJ1-5; the D is unclear. Germline CDR1 is SGHDT and CDR2 is YYEEEE. The CDR3 spans 12 residues. V lost 4 bases and J 3 bases, leaving 5 bases between the germline ends. The CDR3 loop is CASSNSNQPQHF. The CDR3 region has the DNA TGTGCCAGCAGCAACTCCAATCAGCCCCAGCATTTT. Based on the CDR3 plus reference TRBV5-6 and TRBJ1-5, the full variable domain is DAGVTQSPTHLIKTRGQQVTLRCSPKSGHDTVSWYQQALGQGPQFIFQYYEEEERQRGNFPDRFSGHQFPNYSSELNVNALLLGDSALYLCASSNSNQPQHFGDGTRLSIL.

This chain connects TRBV5-1 to TRBJ1-4; 12 positions agree with TRBD1. With V trimmed by 0 bases and J by 7 bases, 10 bases remained unmatched. This CDR3 comprises 18 residues. Germline V CDR1 and CDR2: SGHRS, YFSETQ. The CDR3: CASSLGPGQGARGEKLFF. In DNA form, the CDR3 reads TGCGCCAGCAGCTTGGGGCCGGGACAGGGGGCGCGAGGTGAAAAACTGTTTTTT.

V usage is TRBV25-1 and J usage is TRBJ2-2; 8 bases are shared with TRBD2. The trim removed 0 bases at V and 6 bases at J, leaving 6 bases unmatched. There are 16 residues in the CDR3. Germline-derived CDR1 and CDR2 are MGHDK and SYGVNS. This CDR3 reads CASSEYSGGRAGELFF. DNA of the CDR3: TGTGCCAGCAGTGAATACAGCGGGGGTAGAGCCGGGGAGCTGTTTTTT. The full variable domain, with the rest looked up from reference TRBV25-1 and TRBJ2-2, is EADIYQTPRYLVIGTGKKITLECSQTMGHDKMYWYQQDPGMELHLIHYSYGVNSTEKGDLSSESTVSRIRTEHFPLTLESARPSHTSQYLCASSEYSGGRAGELFFGEGSRLTVL.

The gene calls are TRBV5-5 and TRBJ2-7; 11 positions match TRBD2. Trimming at V came to 4 bases and at J to 2 bases, leaving 2 bases not matched to a gene. From germline, CDR1 is SGHKS and CDR2 YYEKEE (reference sequence). The CDR3 sequence is 14 residues long. In DNA, the CDR3 is TGTGCCAGCAGCCATAGCGGGAGGGCCTACGAGCAGTACTTC. Amino acid sequence: CASSHSGRAYEQYF.

This chain links TRBV11-3 with TRBJ1-1; D perhaps matches TRBD1 (6 bases). Germline CDR1 and CDR2: SGHNT and YENEEA. V gave up 6 bases and J gave up 4 bases, with 12 bases separating them. The CDR3 is 13 amino acids. CDR3 protein: CASRPDRSTEAFF. CDR3 in DNA: TGTGCCAGCAGGCCAGACAGGTCCACTGAAGCTTTCTTT.

The chain combines TRBV7-3 with TRBJ2-3; 13 bases map to TRBD2. CDR3 length: 17 residues. J gave up 2 bases and V 2 bases, and 4 bases lay outside the gene matches. The germline CDR1 and CDR2 sequences are SGHTA and FQGTGA. The CDR3 bases are TGTGCCAGCAGCTTAGGGGGGACTAGCGGGGCCACAGATACGCAGTATTTT. Its translation: CASSLGGTSGATDTQYF.

CDR3 DNA: TGTGCCTGGAGCTTGGCCAATGAGCAGTTCTTC. Translated, it gives CAWSLANEQFF. The rearrangement joins TRBV30 to TRBJ2-1; D unresolved. Germline CDR1 is GTSNPN and CDR2 is SVGIG (reference sequence). The CDR3 runs 11 residues. The V gene lost 3 bases and the J gene lost 6 bases, with 6 bases spanning the gap.

The chain joins TRBV5-1 to TRBJ2-2; 8 bases agree with TRBD2. Looked up from germline, CDR1 is SGHRS and CDR2 is YFSETQ. The CDR3 is made up of 14 amino acids. With 5 bases clipped from V and 4 bases from J, the junction kept 4 bases outside the gene matches. Here the CDR3 reads CASSTSGGTGELFF. Written as DNA, the CDR3 is TGCGCCAGCAGTACTAGCGGAGGCACCGGGGAGCTGTTTTTT.

J is TRBJ1-2 and V is TRBV6-7; TRBD1 is a possible D gene (6 bases). TRBV6-7 counts as an open reading frame of uncertain function. The CDR3 consists of 17 residues. Trimming shortened V by 7 bases and J by 3 bases, and 24 bases separated the two germline ends. The CDR3 nucleotides are TGTGCCAGCATAAGAGGTTACAGGTATGAGGGGGACTATGGCTACACCTTC. The encoded protein is CASIRGYRYEGDYGYTF.

This clone was counted once. The chain has TRBV7-2 and TRBJ2-2, with a weak D call TRBD2 (6 bases). V lost 3 bases, J lost 5 bases, and 10 bases lay in between. Germline-derived CDR1 and CDR2 are SGHTA and FQGNSA. This CDR3 has 14 amino acids. As DNA, the CDR3 is TGTGCCAGCAGCTTGGAGGGCCCAACCGGGGAGCTGTTTTTT. Translating gives CASSLEGPTGELFF.

The sample holds a few counts of this clone. The chain couples TRBV28 to TRBJ2-1; TRBD2 aligns across 9 bases. Germline lookup yields CDR1 MDHEN and CDR2 SYDVKM. The CDR3 runs to 15 residues. Trimming at V came to 5 bases and at J to 6 bases, leaving 8 bases not matched to a gene. The CDR3 nucleotides are TGTGCCAGCAGTATTCTAGCGGGACTTGGCAATGAGCAGTTCTTC. This translates into CASSILAGLGNEQFF.

The V call is TRBV6-5, the J call TRBJ1-1; D remains ambiguous. The germline gives CDR1 MNHEY, CDR2 SVGAGI. The CDR3 is 14 residues long. Between the trimmed V and J ends, which lost 0 bases and 2 bases, there was a span of 7 bases. CDR3 coding DNA: TGTGCCAGCAGTTACTCCCCCAGAAACACTGAAGCTTTCTTT. Its translation: CASSYSPRNTEAFF.

This clone was picked up one time. This chain joins TRBV5-4 and TRBJ2-7; D might be TRBD2 (5 bases). Germline assignment: CDR1 SGHNT and CDR2 YYREEE (reference sequence). V lost 0 bases and J lost 4, with 14 bases in between. The CDR3 has 15 residues. CDR3 nucleotides: TGTGCCAGCAGCTTGGGTGGTGGAGGACCATACGAGCAGTACTTC. Amino acid sequence: CASSLGGGGPYEQYF.

J is TRBJ2-3 and V is TRBV30; the match to TRBD2 covers 10 bases. The V gene end was trimmed by 4 bases and the J gene end by 4 bases; junction bases not matched to a gene: 11. The CDR3 has 16 residues. Germline assignment: CDR1 GTSNPN and CDR2 SVGIG (reference sequence). CDR3 loop: CAWTPSLAGVADTQYF. The DNA of the CDR3 is TGTGCCTGGACCCCGTCCCTAGCGGGAGTCGCAGATACGCAGTATTTT.